Listed below are T cell receptor beta chains from one sample, sequenced in a study of technical replicates of blood from several donors. Sequencing was performed with immunoSEQ multiplex PCR; in TCRdb, only in-frame clones are kept and a portion is missing. This sample yields around 80,000 clones, of which 89% are seen a single time; about 0.41% belongs to the top ten. Sequenced: T cells isolated from PBMCs. These receptors came from a human donor in good health. Both conserved end residues are trimmed from each CDR3. Each record gives: V gene, CDR3 protein.

v_call: TRBV30; cdr3_aa: AWSRQGSYGYT
v_call: TRBV7-2; cdr3_aa: ASSLAGKTYEQY
v_call: TRBV6-6; cdr3_aa: ASTDRYEQY
v_call: TRBV29-1; cdr3_aa: SVETGLAF
v_call: TRBV27; cdr3_aa: ASSPSRGDGLSYEQY
v_call: TRBV7-9; cdr3_aa: ASEDTEAF
v_call: TRBV13; cdr3_aa: ASSSIIQGAEAF
v_call: TRBV5-4; cdr3_aa: ASSDLLAPGTPYEQY
v_call: TRBV5-4; cdr3_aa: ASSSRTGTSYNEQF
v_call: TRBV28; cdr3_aa: ASSLYGTGLNIQY
v_call: TRBV6-5; cdr3_aa: ASSYSSIPGGTEAF
v_call: TRBV7-3; cdr3_aa: ASSYTGSGEQF
v_call: TRBV19; cdr3_aa: AVEGQGNTIY
v_call: TRBV10-3; cdr3_aa: AITTGQRGALNTEAF
v_call: TRBV27; cdr3_aa: ASSLYGRVHNQPQH
v_call: TRBV19; cdr3_aa: ASSIQGAYEQY